This TCR beta chain was captured in a study of T-cell memory formation after mild COVID-19. Whole-study context: TCR clusters largely stayed donor specific.

TCRdb itself ran the 5' RACE reads through MiXCR, one entry per CDR3 protein. The table has about 190,000 distinct CDR3 sequences, about 11% seen once. Whole-study results and caveats: Clones which contracted sat mainly in CM and EM if CD4+, and in EMRA if CD8+. Within pre-infection memory, some responding clones were found, suggesting cross-reactive memory joined.

A remark on this clonotype: Its target is not known.

This CDR3 has 13 residues. In germline, CDR1 is SEHNR, CDR2 FQNEAQ (reference sequence). Trimming removed 5 bases at V and 6 bases at J, with 13 bases between. The TCR sequence derives from a man aged 18 to 29 who had mild COVID-19 (a few samples of this study predate the infection). Cell type and time point are not known. What was sequenced was PBMCs or a T cell subset sorted from them (not recorded which). The rearrangement uses TRBV7-9 and TRBJ1-1; D unclear. The CDR3, as DNA: TGTGCCAGCAGCCAAGTCCAGGAGTCTGAAGCTTTCTTT. It is translated as CASSQVQESEAFF.